The present TCR beta chain was sequenced within a study of molecular identifiers for immune sequencing clone quantification. General study results and limits: Clones with over 20 RNA copies captured over 99% of effector molecules but under 1% of naive ones.

In its sample, this clonotype was seen many times. Its antigen is undetermined. TCRdb called the PCR reads again in MiXCR, with one record for every CDR3 protein. The repertoire includes over 550,000 distinct CDR3 sequences, about 25% of them detected once, and 0.7% to 0.95% sits in the top ten. This CDR3 contains 17 residues. Germline V lookup: CDR1 MDHEN, CDR2 SYDVKM. V was clipped by 7 bases and J by 2 bases, with 22 bases between them. Libraries for naive CD8 T cells, which were made from 20,000 to 1,000,000 sorted cells, drew on 10%, 30% or 50% of the RNA. The chain carries TRBV28 and TRBJ2-3; D uncertain. The TCR originated in a human donor in good health. Some libraries in this study had Jurkat cell RNA spiked in. The source material was naive CD8+ T cells from blood, with Jurkat cell RNA spiked in. The subset: FACS-sorted CD8+CD4-CCR7+CD45RA+ naive T cells. Here the CDR3 DNA reads TGTGCCAGCATTCCCCCCCCGATTTCGTTCCACACAGATACGCAGTATTTT. Its protein product is CASIPPPISFHTDTQYF.